What follows is one T cell receptor beta chain and its context. Its antigen is currently unknown. CDR3 length equals 14 residues. Germline CDR1 MGHRA, CDR2 YSYEKL. Deletions cut 6 bases from V and 4 bases from J, with 14 bases between. The data belong to a study of OX40 agonist ivuxolimab in advanced cancers. As for the study in general: The dose-escalation cohort had hepatocellular carcinoma, melanoma, renal cell or head and neck cancer. Regarding the study as a whole: Blood T cells, both CD4+ and CD8+, expanded clonally by week 6 at 0.1 to 3.0 mg/kg. Some of the nonresponding patients also showed low levels of normalized T-cell clonal expansion.

Repertoires were generated with immunoSEQ multiplex PCR, while TCRdb's copy carries only in-frame clones and drops some. The data hold around 100,000 clones, with approximately 93% observed a single time. This TCR was recovered from an adult with an advanced solid tumor such as melanoma, head and neck, liver or kidney cancer. The chain joins TRBV4-1 to TRBJ2-3; D is uncertain. The starting material was CD4+ or CD8+ T cells sorted from blood, obtained in a trial of the OX40 agonist ivuxolimab. The CDR3 reads CASSPRFQADTQYF. DNA for the CDR3: TGCGCCAGCAGTCCAAGGTTCCAGGCAGATACGCAGTATTTT.